The clone carrying this T cell receptor (beta chain) was detected ten times or more. Its antigen remains unidentified. CDR3 length equals 16 residues. Germline loops: CDR1 SGHVS, CDR2 FNYEAQ. V shed 2 bases, J shed 0 bases, and the junction held 4 bases outside the gene matches. The data were taken from a study of T cell repertoires in cytomegalovirus infection. Study context: Selection of CMV epitopes for the study included recently identified HLA-C-restricted and well-studied HLA-B-restricted ones.

MiXCR, applied by TCRdb to the reads, yields one record per CDR3 protein. This table has some 920,000 distinct CDR3 sequences, around 30% appearing once. This sequence was found in a human donor in good health (CMV status not recorded). Some clones in this sample may be carry-over from other donors' samples. The genes are TRBV7-6 and TRBJ2-3; 8 positions match TRBD2. The sample in question was cultured CD8+ T cells from PBMCs, obtained from culture after CMV antigen stimulation. The CDR3 nucleotides are TGTGCCAGCAGCTTAACGGCGGGGGGCAGCACAGATACGCAGTATTTT. This translates into CASSLTAGGSTDTQYF.